This TCR beta chain was found in a study of blood T cells in healthy people across ages. General study points: While age rose, TCR beta diversity per million T cells dropped in a roughly linear way.

This CDR3 has 14 amino acids. Looked up from germline, CDR1 is SGHRS and CDR2 is YFSETQ. With 1 base clipped from V and 6 bases from J, the junction kept 5 bases outside the gene matches. The table lists this clonotype with a few counts. Its matching antigen is unknown. The use of a sample-barcoded 5' primer and a J-beta primer mix characterized a second PCR of roughly 6 to 11 cycles. TCRdb processed the 5' RACE reads anew with MiXCR; each CDR3 protein has one entry. The sample includes 1,500,000 or so distinct CDR3 sequences, roughly two fifths of them seen just once. The chain is built from TRBV5-1 and TRBJ1-1; TRBD1 agrees at 8 bases. Material: blood. The clonotype was recovered from a woman aged 18-30 years in good health. The CDR3: CASSLMQGASEAFF. The CDR3 DNA is TGCGCCAGCAGCTTGATGCAGGGGGCATCTGAAGCTTTCTTT.